Below, 19 T cell receptor beta chains from the same sample are listed, as sequenced in a study of blood T cell repertoires in COVID-19. Only in-frame clones appear in the TCRdb table, and some are missing; sequencing was by immunoSEQ multiplex PCR. The repertoire has tens of thousands of clones, about 80% of them found once; the top ten carry about 24%. The sample consisted of peripheral blood. All receptors derive from a human donor in a cohort sampled during active COVID-19.

The chain recombines TRBV18 with TRBJ1-3, with D possibly matching TRBD1 (5 bases). The CDR3 is made up of 16 amino acids. The V end was cut by 3 bases, the J end by 0 bases, with 12 bases between. Looked up from germline, CDR1 is KGHSH and CDR2 is LQKENI. CDR3 amino acids: CASSPTVFASGNTIYF. The CDR3, as DNA: TGTGCCAGCTCACCGACAGTATTCGCCTCTGGAAACACCATATATTTT.

The chain employs TRBV6-5 and TRBJ1-1; D uncertain. This CDR3 contains 12 residues. V lost 6 bases and J 1 base, leaving 6 bases between the germline ends. Germline V CDR1 and CDR2: MNHEY, SVGAGI. The CDR3 region is CASRRGNTEAFF. The CDR3 coding sequence is TGTGCCAGCAGGAGAGGGAACACTGAAGCTTTCTTT.

The gene calls are TRBV28 and TRBJ1-4; D remains ambiguous. This CDR3 is built from 12 residues. Germline CDR1 reads MDHEN; CDR2 reads SYDVKM. V dropped 5 bases and J dropped 6 bases, with 7 bases sitting between them. CDR3 protein: CASSKPDEKLFF. CDR3 bases: TGTGCCAGCAGTAAGCCGGATGAAAAACTGTTTTTT. Based on the CDR3 plus reference TRBV28 and TRBJ1-4, the full variable domain is DVKVTQSSRYLVKRTGEKVFLECVQDMDHENMFWYRQDPGLGLRLIYFSYDVKMKEKGDIPEGYSVSREKKERFSLILESASTNQTSMYLCASSKPDEKLFFGSGTQLSVL.

A few counts support this clone. The CDR3 nucleotides read TGTGCCAGCAGCCAAGACAGGTTCGCTCAAGAGACCCAGTACTTC. Residues: CASSQDRFAQETQYF. This rearrangement joins TRBV4-2 to TRBJ2-5; D is uncertain. Germline assignment: CDR1 LGHNA and CDR2 YNFKEQ. The CDR3 runs to 15 residues. Trimming took 0 bases from V and 2 from J, leaving 10 bases between them.

CDR3 DNA: TGTGCCAGCAGTGCGACCGGGTCAAGCGGGTACGAGCAGTACTTC. Translation: CASSATGSSGYEQYF. The chain is built from TRBV25-1 and TRBJ2-7; perhaps TRBD2 as D (6 bases). Germline assignment: CDR1 MGHDK and CDR2 SYGVNS. V shed 4 bases and J shed 4 bases, with 17 bases lying between them. The CDR3 spans 15 residues.

The rearrangement uses TRBV9 and TRBJ2-3; TRBD2 matches 10 bases. The junction had 2 bases not matched to a gene; V was cut back by 4 bases and J by 0 bases. CDR1 SGDLS and CDR2 YYNGEE come from the germline V gene. The CDR3 contains 15 residues. The CDR3 sequence is CASSRTSGSTDTQYF. The CDR3 nucleotides are TGTGCCAGCAGCCGGACTAGCGGTAGCACAGATACGCAGTATTTT.

This clone was seen just once. The genes are TRBV6-4 and TRBJ1-3; D is possibly TRBD1 (6 bases). Looked up from germline, CDR1 is MRHNA and CDR2 is SNTAGT. This CDR3 region has 16 residues. V lost 6 bases, J lost 2 bases, and 17 bases lay in between. Written as DNA, the CDR3 is TGTGCCAGCAGCCGGGGGAGGGGGAGCCCTGGAAACACCATATATTTT. Translated: CASSRGRGSPGNTIYF.

This chain joins TRBV6-2 or TRBV6-3 and TRBJ1-1; 9 nucleotides line up with TRBD1. V dropped 5 bases and J dropped 1; count of bases not matched to a gene: 2. This CDR3 is built from 14 residues. The germline gives CDR1 MNHEY, CDR2 SVGEGT. The CDR3 nucleotides are TGTGCCAGCAGTCCACAGGGGGCGAACACTGAAGCTTTCTTT. Amino acids: CASSPQGANTEAFF.

This clone was recorded a few times. The V call is TRBV30, the J call TRBJ1-2, with 9 positions matching TRBD1. V dropped 4 bases and J dropped 8; count of bases not matched to a gene: 8. The CDR3 sequence is 13 residues long. The germline CDR1 and CDR2 sequences are GTSNPN and SVGIG (reference sequence). CDR3 in amino acids: CAWTIQGANGYTF. Here the CDR3 DNA reads TGTGCCTGGACCATACAGGGGGCTAACGGCTACACCTTC.

The CDR3 nucleotides read TGTGCCAGTAGTTCCGACAGGGCTGGAAACACCATATATTTT. Its protein product is CASSSDRAGNTIYF. The gene calls are TRBV19 and TRBJ1-3; 7 positions match TRBD1. This CDR3 has 14 residues. Looked up from germline, CDR1 is LNHDA and CDR2 is SQIVND (reference sequence). After removal of 5 bases from V and 2 bases from J, the junction contained 3 bases not matched to a gene.

The chain has TRBV7-8 and TRBJ1-5; D might be TRBD1 (5 bases). Trimming left V 4 bases short and J 4 bases short, with 17 bases between. The CDR3 has 16 amino acids. Germline V gives CDR1 SGHVS, CDR2 FQNEAQ. The CDR3 loop is CASSSRPQGINQPQHF. DNA of the CDR3: TGTGCCAGCAGCTCCCGACCCCAGGGTATTAATCAGCCCCAGCATTTT.

V gene TRBV9 combines with J gene TRBJ2-3; D is perhaps TRBD2 (6 bases). Germline V gives CDR1 SGDLS, CDR2 YYNGEE. This CDR3 spans 16 amino acids. V lost 5 bases to trimming and J lost 2 bases, with 18 bases between them. CDR3 coding DNA: TGTGCCAGCAGTGTTACCGGGGGAATTTCCACAGATACGCAGTATTTT. Protein product: CASSVTGGISTDTQYF.

This clone was seen a handful of times. This sequence joins TRBV19 and TRBJ1-6, with a possible D match to TRBD1 (6 bases). Trimming cost V 0 bases and J 7 bases, with 13 bases left between them. There are 16 residues in the CDR3. Germline V gene data show CDR1 as LNHDA and CDR2 as SQIVND (reference sequence). CDR3 in amino acids: CASSIDPTGLNSPLHF. DNA of the CDR3: TGTGCCAGTAGTATAGATCCGACAGGATTGAATTCACCCCTCCACTTT. Full variable domain (outside the CDR3, taken from reference TRBV19 and TRBJ1-6): DGGITQSPKYLFRKEGQNVTLSCEQNLNHDAMYWYRQDPGQGLRLIYYSQIVNDFQKGDIAEGYSVSREKKESFPLTVTSAQKNPTAFYLCASSIDPTGLNSPLHFGNGTRLTVT.

This rearrangement joins TRBV4-2 to TRBJ2-3; D unclear. Trimming shortened V by 0 bases and J by 2 bases, and 9 bases separated the two germline ends. This CDR3 has 15 amino acids. Germline V gene sequence: CDR1 LGHNA, CDR2 YNFKEQ. CDR3 sequence reads: CASSQDPSPTDTQYF. The CDR3 bases are TGTGCCAGCAGCCAAGATCCGAGTCCCACAGATACGCAGTATTTT.

V usage is TRBV6-6 and J usage is TRBJ1-3; 7 nucleotides line up with TRBD1. V dropped 4 bases and J dropped 2; count of bases not matched to a gene: 8. The germline V gene encodes CDR1 MNHNY and CDR2 SVGAGI (reference sequence). This CDR3 comprises 16 residues. The CDR3 coding sequence is TGTGCCAGCAGTTCCCGGGACAGTCCCCCTGGAAACACCATATATTTT. It translates to CASSSRDSPPGNTIYF.

The J gene is TRBJ2-2, the V gene TRBV7-2; D may be TRBD1 (5 bases). The CDR3 contains 15 residues. Germline CDR1 reads SGHTA; CDR2 reads FQGNSA. V was cut by 1 base and J by 2 bases, with 8 bases left in between. The CDR3 region has the DNA TGTGCCAGCAGCTTAGTAACAGGAAACACCGGGGAGCTGTTTTTT. Translating it yields CASSLVTGNTGELFF.

This rearrangement joins TRBV5-1 to TRBJ2-7; TRBD2 agrees at 8 bases. The junction had 11 bases not matched to a gene; V was cut back by 0 bases and J by 6 bases. This CDR3 region has 16 residues. Germline CDR1 SGHRS, CDR2 YFSETQ. Here the CDR3 reads CASSLDGAGGLTEQYF. Here the CDR3 DNA reads TGCGCCAGCAGCTTGGACGGGGCGGGAGGATTAACCGAGCAGTACTTC.

Remarks on this clone: This sample includes further DNA sequences coding for the same CDR3. The chain combines TRBV4-1 with TRBJ1-4; D remains unclear. CDR1 is MGHRA and CDR2 is YSYEKL in the germline V gene. V dropped 1 base and J dropped 0 bases, with 15 bases sitting between them. The CDR3 covers 18 residues. CDR3: CASSQGLGRATTNEKLFF. CDR3 in DNA: TGCGCCAGCAGCCAAGGTCTAGGGCGGGCGACAACTAATGAAAAACTGTTTTTT.

The gene calls are TRBV11-2 and TRBJ2-4; TRBD1 matches 9 bases. CDR1 and CDR2 from the germline V gene are SGHAT and FQNNGV. V was pared by 4 bases and J by 0 bases, with 4 bases of the junction left unmatched. This CDR3 is 16 amino acids long. CDR3 in amino acids: CASSSGTGLAKNIQYF. In DNA, the CDR3 is TGTGCCAGCAGCTCCGGGACAGGGTTAGCCAAAAACATTCAGTACTTC.